One and the same sample provided the 2 T cell receptor beta chains below, sequenced in a study of shared clonotypes between healthy human individuals. TCRdb's table, derived via immunoSEQ multiplex PCR, lists solely in-frame clones and lacks some. Of approximately 500,000 clones listed, roughly 95% were seen once; the top ten hold 0.06%. Sequenced: naive CD4+ T cells sorted from blood. The subset here: CD45RA+ positively selected. Receptors originate from a woman aged 30 to 39 in good health.

This clone has just one count. V and J are TRBV27 and TRBJ2-6; D remains unclear. Looked up from germline, CDR1 is MNHEY and CDR2 is SMNVEV (reference sequence). Trimming pared 6 bases from V and 3 bases from J, leaving 12 bases between. The CDR3 is 15 residues long. CDR3 residues: CASRTYRSGANVLTF. DNA for the CDR3: TGTGCCAGCAGGACGTACAGAAGTGGGGCCAACGTCCTGACTTTC.

For the CDR3, the DNA is TGTGCCAGCAGTCGGGGGTCTCCCACAGATACGCAGTATTTT. It is translated as CASSRGSPTDTQYF. The chain links TRBV28 to TRBJ2-3, with D possibly being TRBD2 (6 bases). Trimming took 5 bases from V and 2 from J, leaving 11 bases between them. From germline, CDR1 is MDHEN and CDR2 SYDVKM. This CDR3 has 14 residues.